Listed below are T cell receptor beta chains from one sample, sequenced in a study of Graves' ophthalmopathy and Graves' hyperthyroidism. TCRdb reprocessed the multiplex PCR reads via MiXCR and lists one record per CDR3 protein. The data contain more than 300,000 distinct CDR3 sequences, 15% of them singletons. Material: peripheral blood. All receptors come from a woman between 18 and 29 years old with stable Graves' hyperthyroidism. Both conserved end residues are part of each CDR3. The D gene is left open where the match is weak. Not all rows give a size; the values are once, few, many and, for expanded clones, a class.

v_gene	j_gene	d_gene	abundance	CDR3aa	CDR3nt
TRBV5-1	TRBJ2-2	.	many	CASSGPGAGELFF	TGCGCCAGCAGTGGACCAGGCGCCGGGGAGCTGTTTTTT
TRBV5-1	TRBJ1-1	.	many	CASSFEVTTEVFF	TGCGCCAGCAGCTTTGAGGTTACGACTGAAGTTTTCTTT
TRBV12-5	TRBJ2-2	.	many	CASGRPDTGELFF	TGTGCTAGTGGCCGCCCGGACACCGGGGAGCTGTTTTTT
TRBV7-9	TRBJ1-2	.	many	CASSFLGNGYTF	TGTGCCAGCAGCTTCCTCGGTAATGGCTACACCTTC
TRBV24-1	TRBJ1-2	.	.	CAISESTGSAYGYTF	TGTGCCATCAGTGAGTCTACAGGGTCTGCCTATGGCTACACTTTC
TRBV5-5	TRBJ1-2	TRBD1	many	CASSLTGVFGYTF	TGTGCCAGCAGCTTGACAGGGGTGTTCGGCTACACCTTC
TRBV6-2/TRBV6-3	TRBJ2-4	.	many	CASSYRTAIAKNIQYF	TGTGCCAGCAGTTACAGAACAGCTATAGCCAAAAACATTCAGTACTTC
TRBV6-5	TRBJ1-2	.	many	CASSYSRGDRISSGYTF	TGTGCCAGCAGTTACTCGAGGGGAGATCGGATTTCGAGTGGCTACACCTTC
TRBV9	TRBJ2-4	.	many	CASSPTIAKNIQYF	TGTGCCAGCAGCCCCACGATAGCCAAAAACATTCAGTACTTC
TRBV20-1	TRBJ1-1	.	few	CSARDSQLNTEAFF	TGCAGTGCTAGAGATAGCCAGCTGAACACTGAAGCTTTCTTT
TRBV25-1	TRBJ1-2	TRBD1	.	CAISGGQGARGYTF	TGTGCCATCAGTGGGGGACAGGGGGCGCGGGGCTACACCTTC
TRBV7-2	TRBJ2-7	.	many	CASSSWGGPNYEQYF	TGTGCCAGCAGCTCTTGGGGGGGGCCTAACTACGAGCAGTACTTC
TRBV24-1	TRBJ2-7	.	many	CATSDPPRADEQYF	TGTGCCACCAGTGATCCCCCACGAGCGGACGAGCAGTACTTC
TRBV6-1	TRBJ1-2	TRBD1	many	CASSTPGTGGYGYTF	TGTGCCAGCAGTACGCCCGGGACAGGGGGGTATGGCTACACCTTC
TRBV11-1	TRBJ2-7	.	many	CASSLTTAGFYEQYF	TGTGCCAGCAGCTTAACAACGGCGGGTTTCTACGAGCAGTACTTC
TRBV19	TRBJ2-7	.	many	CASSMMPRYEQYF	TGTGCCAGTAGTATGATGCCGAGGTACGAGCAGTACTTC
TRBV5-1	TRBJ2-7	.	many	CASSLPALTGTYEQYF	TGCGCCAGCAGCTTGCCAGCGCTCACTGGCACCTACGAGCAGTACTTC
TRBV5-1	TRBJ2-5	TRBD2	.	CASSLGLAGGPKTQYF	TGCGCCAGCAGCTTGGGACTAGCGGGGGGGCCAAAGACCCAGTACTTC
TRBV11-2	TRBJ2-4	TRBD2	.	CASRPSGGYVKNIKYF	TGTGCCAGCAGACCCAGCGGGGGGTATGTCAAAAACATTAAGTACTTC
TRBV12-3/TRBV12-4	TRBJ2-7	.	many	CASSLGPGVYEQYF	TGTGCCAGCAGTTTAGGCCCAGGGGTCTACGAGCAGTACTTC
TRBV19	TRBJ1-5	.	many	CASSLGQNQQPQHF	TGTGCCAGTAGTCTGGGACAAAACCAGCAGCCCCAGCATTTT
TRBV6-5	TRBJ1-2	.	many	CASSYRPVEVVDYGYTF	TGTGCCAGCAGTTACCGACCGGTGGAGGTCGTCGACTATGGCTACACCTTC
TRBV6-2/TRBV6-3	TRBJ2-2	.	many	CASSEESRNTGELFF	TGTGCCAGCTCAGAGGAGTCAAGAAACACCGGGGAGCTGTTTTTT
TRBV12-3/TRBV12-4	TRBJ2-7	TRBD1	.	CASSPRGQRYEQYF	TGTGCCAGCAGTCCAAGGGGACAGCGTTACGAGCAGTACTTC
TRBV27	TRBJ1-1	TRBD1	many	CASSLSGTGTEAFF	TGTGCCAGCAGTTTATCGGGGACAGGAACCGAAGCTTTCTTT
TRBV5-5	TRBJ2-5	TRBD1	many	CASSSPGQGATQYF	TGTGCCAGCAGCTCCCCGGGACAGGGGGCGACCCAGTACTTC
TRBV2	TRBJ2-7	.	many	CASSGPGEPYF	TGTGCCAGCAGCGGTCCGGGCGAACCATACTTC
TRBV12-3/TRBV12-4	TRBJ1-2	.	many	CASSSGTANYGYTF	TGTGCCAGCAGCTCTGGGACGGCTAACTATGGCTACACCTTC
TRBV11-3	TRBJ2-5	.	.	CASSPSAGTQYF	TGTGCCAGCAGCCCCTCGGCGGGGACCCAGTACTTC
TRBV12-3/TRBV12-4	TRBJ2-7	TRBD2	.	CASSGTSGVREQYF	TGTGCCAGCAGCGGGACTAGCGGGGTGAGGGAGCAGTACTTC